The 18 T cell receptor beta chains below come from one sample, sequenced in a study of T cell responses to AZD1222 COVID-19 vaccine (dated by TCRdb to the early 2020s). Sample time point, as interpreted from the label and publication: baseline before first vaccination. Library creation used the immunoSEQ multiplex PCR assay. In its TCRdb copy, this immuneACCESS table keeps in-frame sequences only and misses some clones. Where compared with another copy, unresolved V genes explain less than half of these, and the others have no known cause. The sample table holds under 150,000 clones, of which 90% were seen once. The ten top clones hold around 6.9% of the sample. The sequencing here drew on peripheral blood, taken on day 0 of AZD1222 vaccination. Receptor source: an adult in good health.

V usage is TRBV9 and J usage is TRBJ1-4; D is uncertain. The CDR3 runs to 14 residues. Trimming stripped 4 bases from V and 8 bases from J, with 15 bases between. Per germline, CDR1 SGDLS and CDR2 YYNGEE. CDR3 amino acids: CASSPSRVVEKLFF. DNA for the CDR3: TGTGCCAGCAGCCCGTCGAGGGTTGTGGAAAAACTGTTTTTT.

This CDR3 reads CASSRGAADSYEQYF. CDR3 in DNA: TGTGCCAGTAGTAGGGGGGCGGCGGATTCCTACGAGCAGTACTTC. V is TRBV19 and J is TRBJ2-7, with D perhaps being TRBD1 or TRBD2 (6 bases each). Germline V gene sequence: CDR1 LNHDA, CDR2 SQIVND (reference sequence). The CDR3 has 15 amino acids. Trimming took 4 bases from V and 1 from J, leaving 14 bases between them.

This chain links TRBV11-2 with TRBJ1-1; TRBD1 agrees at 7 bases. V shed 1 base, J shed 3 bases, and the junction held 5 bases outside the gene matches. Germline CDR1 is SGHAT and CDR2 is FQNNGV. The CDR3 sequence is 15 residues long. CDR3 amino acids: CASSLADRVYTEAFF. For the CDR3, the DNA is TGTGCCAGCAGCTTAGCCGACAGGGTCTACACTGAAGCTTTCTTT.

The chain couples TRBV19 to TRBJ1-2; D unresolved. The V end lost 8 bases, the J end lost 4 bases, and 14 bases lay between the germline ends. The CDR3 covers 13 residues. Germline loops: CDR1 LNHDA, CDR2 SQIVND (reference sequence). The CDR3, as DNA: TGTGCCAGTTCTCCCGGACCTAGCTATGGCTACACCTTC. It yields the protein CASSPGPSYGYTF.

The chain uses TRBV28 and TRBJ2-2; 9 positions match TRBD1. Looked up from germline, CDR1 is MDHEN and CDR2 is SYDVKM. CDR3 size: 15 residues. Trimming removed 10 bases from V and 5 bases from J; junction bases left unmatched: 11. CDR3 residues: CAIVPGQGLTGELFF. CDR3 bases: TGTGCCATTGTACCGGGACAGGGCTTAACCGGGGAGCTGTTTTTT.

V is TRBV9 and J is TRBJ1-1, with D unclear. Trimming shortened V by 3 bases and J by 6 bases, and 6 bases separated the two germline ends. Germline values: CDR1 SGDLS, CDR2 YYNGEE. This CDR3 comprises 11 residues. In DNA form, the CDR3 reads TGTGCCAGCAGCGCGGGAGCTGAAGCTTTCTTT. Residues: CASSAGAEAFF. Filled out from reference TRBV9 and TRBJ1-1, the complete variable domain reads DSGVTQTPKHLITATGQRVTLRCSPRSGDLSVYWYQQSLDQGLQFLIQYYNGEERAKGNILERFSAQQFPDLHSELNLSSLELGDSALYFCASSAGAEAFFGQGTRLTVV.

The chain recombines TRBV14 with TRBJ2-3; weak D call: TRBD2 (6 bases). This CDR3 has 16 residues. Germline values: CDR1 SGHDN, CDR2 FVKESK. With 1 base removed from V and 6 bases from J, the gap between germline ends came to 17 bases. The CDR3 region is CASSQGAGHISDTQYF. The CDR3 nucleotides are TGTGCCAGCAGCCAAGGAGCGGGCCACATTTCGGATACGCAGTATTTT.

This clone has only one observation. The chain carries TRBV15 and TRBJ2-6; the D gene is possibly TRBD1 (5 bases). Between the trimmed V and J ends, which lost 0 bases and 1 base, there was a span of 7 bases. The CDR3 length is 16 residues. Germline loops: CDR1 LNHNV, CDR2 YYDKDF (reference sequence). The CDR3 loop reads CATSRDSGSGANVLTF. DNA of the CDR3: TGTGCCACCAGCAGAGATTCAGGGTCTGGGGCCAACGTCCTGACTTTC. The variable domain in full, with the rest retrieved from reference TRBV15 and TRBJ2-6, is DAMVIQNPRYQVTQFGKPVTLSCSQTLNHNVMYWYQQKSSQAPKLLFHYYDKDFNNEADTPDNFQSRRPNTSFCFLDIRSPGLGDTAMYLCATSRDSGSGANVLTFGAGSRLTVL.

The V gene is TRBV6-1, the J gene TRBJ1-1; D not resolved. V lost 0 bases, J lost 8 bases, and 19 bases lay in between. Germline CDR1 reads MNHNS; CDR2 reads SASEGT. The CDR3 is 16 amino acids. The CDR3 DNA is TGTGCCAGCAGTGAAGCGCTTCTCGGTAGGAAAAGGGAAGCTTTCTTT. Amino acid sequence: CASSEALLGRKREAFF.

This chain links TRBV6-4 with TRBJ2-7, with no clear D. From germline, CDR1 is MRHNA and CDR2 SNTAGT. This CDR3 is 13 amino acids long. The V end was cut by 5 bases, the J end by 3 bases, with 11 bases between. The chain's CDR3 is CASSIFMNYEQYF. CDR3 nucleotide sequence: TGTGCCAGCAGTATATTCATGAACTACGAGCAGTACTTC.

The rearrangement joins TRBV5-5 to TRBJ1-5, with 10 bases aligning to TRBD1. The CDR3 totals 18 residues. Germline CDR1 is SGHKS and CDR2 is YYEKEE (reference sequence). J was trimmed by 4 bases and V by 4 bases; bases with no gene match: 14. CDR3 bases: TGTGCCAGCAGCCGGTCCGGGACAGGGGAAGGAAAAAATCAGCCCCAGCATTTT. Its protein product is CASSRSGTGEGKNQPQHF.

The chain employs TRBV5-4 and TRBJ2-5; TRBD2 aligns across 8 bases. Germline V gives CDR1 SGHNT, CDR2 YYREEE (reference sequence). V shed 5 bases, J shed 2 bases, and the junction held 5 bases outside the gene matches. The CDR3 extends over 14 amino acids. The CDR3: CASRSASGQETQYF. CDR3 in DNA: TGTGCCAGCAGGTCAGCTAGCGGGCAAGAGACCCAGTACTTC.

The V gene is TRBV9, the J gene TRBJ2-3; D possibly corresponds to TRBD1 (5 bases). V was pared by 0 bases and J by 0 bases, with 26 bases between. The CDR3 runs to 21 residues. CDR1 SGDLS and CDR2 YYNGEE come from the germline V gene. The CDR3 spells CASSVVFHGPKGYESTDTQYF. CDR3 in DNA: TGTGCCAGCAGCGTAGTATTTCATGGCCCTAAGGGGTATGAAAGCACAGATACGCAGTATTTT.

This chain joins TRBV15 and TRBJ2-2; the match to TRBD2 covers 11 bases. J gave up 4 bases and V 0 bases, and 4 bases lay outside the gene matches. The germline V gene has CDR1 LNHNV and CDR2 YYDKDF (reference sequence). CDR3 length: 17 amino acids. Here the CDR3 DNA reads TGTGCCACCAGCAGAGATCCACTAGCGGGAGTCACCGGGGAGCTGTTTTTT. Amino acids: CATSRDPLAGVTGELFF.

V usage is TRBV5-1 and J usage is TRBJ2-2; TRBD2 matches 10 bases. The CDR3 is 16 residues long. The germline CDR1 and CDR2 sequences are SGHRS and YFSETQ. Trimming took 4 bases from V and 1 from J; bases not matched to a gene: 4. CDR3: CASSLLAGGNTGELFF. CDR3 bases: TGCGCCAGCAGCCTTTTAGCGGGAGGGAACACCGGGGAGCTGTTTTTT.

The rearrangement joins TRBV10-3 to TRBJ2-7, with 12 bases that match TRBD2. Unmatched junction bases numbered 4, after V lost 4 bases and J lost 3 bases. The CDR3 loop spans 15 amino acids. CDR1 is ENHRY, CDR2 SYGVKD, per germline. This CDR3 is CAISAELAGGYEQYF. The CDR3 DNA reads TGTGCCATCAGTGCCGAACTAGCGGGAGGCTACGAGCAGTACTTC.

J is TRBJ1-6 and V is TRBV27; a possible D gene is TRBD1 (6 bases). Between the trimmed V and J ends, which lost 7 bases and 7 bases, there was a span of 32 bases. Germline CDR1 is MNHEY and CDR2 is SMNVEV (reference sequence). This CDR3 is 20 amino acids long. The CDR3 spells CASTSPQSLSQGLRNSPLHF. The CDR3 DNA sequence: TGTGCCAGCACATCGCCCCAATCCCTTTCACAGGGCCTGCGGAATTCACCCCTCCACTTT.

V and J are TRBV6-5 and TRBJ1-2; 9 nucleotides match TRBD1. From germline, CDR1 is MNHEY and CDR2 SVGAGI. The CDR3 is made up of 14 amino acids. The V gene end was trimmed by 5 bases and the J gene end by 4 bases; junction bases not matched to a gene: 5. CDR3 sequence reads: CASSRQGDLYGYTF. The CDR3, as DNA: TGTGCCAGCAGTAGACAGGGGGACCTCTATGGCTACACCTTC.